What follows are 29 T cell receptor beta chains derived from one specimen sequenced in a study of blood T cell repertoires in COVID-19. Data came from immunoSEQ multiplex PCR; TCRdb stores just in-frame clones and leaves some out. The data hold 110,000 to 150,000 clones, with about 77% observed a single time. The sample comprised peripheral blood. The receptors here all came from a man between 60 and 75 years old with acute or convalescent COVID-19.

This rearrangement joins TRBV29-1 to TRBJ2-3, with 15 bases that match TRBD2. Germline values: CDR1 SQVTM, CDR2 ANQGSEA. The CDR3 extends over 15 amino acids. J lost 2 bases, V lost 4 bases, and 1 base had no gene match. CDR3 residues: CSVGTSGRATDTQYF. CDR3 DNA sequence: TGCAGCGTTGGGACTAGCGGGAGGGCCACAGATACGCAGTATTTT.

The chain recombines TRBV3-1 (or the pseudogene TRBV3-2) with TRBJ2-7; D ambiguous. The CDR3 runs to 14 residues. Germline-derived CDR1 and CDR2 are LGHDT and YNNKEL (reference sequence). With 1 base removed from V and 4 bases from J, the gap between germline ends came to 11 bases. CDR3: CASSQVVGVYEQYF. The CDR3 nucleotides are TGTGCCAGCAGCCAAGTAGTAGGAGTGTACGAGCAGTACTTC.

The chain recombines TRBV2 with TRBJ2-7; 9 positions match TRBD1. V gave up 6 bases and J gave up 5 bases; unmatched junction bases: 2. Germline CDR1 and CDR2: SNHLY and FYNNEI. This CDR3 is built from 12 residues. DNA for the CDR3: TGTGCCAGCAGCGGGACAGGGAACGAGCAGTACTTC. Protein sequence: CASSGTGNEQYF. Filled out from reference TRBV2 and TRBJ2-7, the complete variable domain reads EPEVTQTPSHQVTQMGQEVILRCVPISNHLYFYWYRQILGQKVEFLVSFYNNEISEKSEIFDDQFSVERPDGSNFTLKIRSTKLEDSAMYFCASSGTGNEQYFGPGTRLTVT.

The rearrangement joins TRBV7-9 to TRBJ1-4; D remains ambiguous. The V and J ends lost 4 bases and 8 bases respectively, with 11 bases between them. Looked up from germline, CDR1 is SEHNR and CDR2 is FQNEAQ (reference sequence). The CDR3 spans 13 residues. For the CDR3, the DNA is TGTGCCAGCAGCTCCCCGATGAGGGAAAAACTGTTTTTT. Amino acids: CASSSPMREKLFF. The complete variable domain, with remaining parts taken from reference TRBV7-9 and TRBJ1-4, reads DTGVSQNPRHKITKRGQNVTFRCDPISEHNRLYWYRQTLGQGPEFLTYFQNEAQLEKSRLLSDRFSAERPKGSFSTLEIQRTEQGDSAMYLCASSSPMREKLFFGSGTQLSVL.

CDR3 sequence (DNA): TGTGCCAGCAGCCCAACCGGCGGTGGCGAGCAGTACTTC. Encoded protein: CASSPTGGGEQYF. The V and J genes are TRBV3-1 (or the pseudogene TRBV3-2) and TRBJ2-7; D unclear. V lost 4 bases, J lost 6 bases, and 13 bases lay in between. Germline loops: CDR1 LGHDT, CDR2 YNNKEL (reference sequence). The CDR3 is 13 amino acids.

The V and J genes are TRBV13 and TRBJ2-7, with 13 bases that match TRBD2. Trimming removed 3 bases from V and 2 bases from J; junction bases left unmatched: 1. The germline gives CDR1 PRHDT, CDR2 FYEKMQ (reference sequence). The CDR3 spans 15 residues. The CDR3, as DNA: TGTGCCAGCAGCTTCGGACTAGCGGGAGCCTACGAGCAGTACTTC. It is translated as CASSFGLAGAYEQYF.

This chain uses TRBV6-7 with TRBJ2-5; D perhaps matches TRBD1 (6 bases). TRBV6-7 is an open reading frame, and its role is uncertain. CDR3 size: 17 residues. Trimming shortened V by 2 bases and J by 5 bases, and 21 bases separated the two germline ends. CDR3 DNA sequence: TGTGCCAGCAGTTACCCAAGGGACATCTCCCTGGAGGAGACCCAGTACTTC. Amino acids: CASSYPRDISLEETQYF.

This clone was recorded only once. The gene calls are TRBV7-3 and TRBJ1-2, with D perhaps TRBD1 (5 bases). Looked up from germline, CDR1 is SGHTA and CDR2 is FQGTGA. The CDR3 has 15 residues. Trimming cost V 5 bases and J 4 bases, with 17 bases left between them. Written as DNA, the CDR3 is TGTGCCAGCAGCCCCACGGGGGGGTCCGGCTATGGCTACACCTTC. Encoded protein: CASSPTGGSGYGYTF.

The V call is TRBV5-1, the J call TRBJ2-7; 7 nucleotides align to TRBD1. The CDR3 is 12 residues long. With V trimmed by 10 bases and J by 4 bases, 8 bases remained unmatched. The V gene's germline CDR1 is SGHRS and CDR2 YFSETQ. CDR3 loop: CASGRDSYEQYF. The CDR3 DNA sequence: TGCGCCTCAGGAAGGGACAGTTACGAGCAGTACTTC.

The V and J genes are TRBV5-4 and TRBJ2-6; possible D gene TRBD1, 6 bases. Trimming took 4 bases from V and 0 from J, leaving 11 bases between them. CDR3 length: 16 residues. From germline, CDR1 is SGHNT and CDR2 YYREEE (reference sequence). The CDR3 nucleotides are TGTGCCAGCAGCCGCGAACAGGGCTCTGGGGCCAACGTCCTGACTTTC. Amino acid sequence: CASSREQGSGANVLTF.

V is TRBV28 and J is TRBJ1-2, with 9 bases aligning to TRBD1. There are 15 residues in the CDR3. CDR1 MDHEN and CDR2 SYDVKM come from the germline V gene. V shed 5 bases and J 8 bases; nucleotides not matched to a gene: 12. The CDR3 DNA reads as TGTGCCAGCAGTCCAATACAGGGGGCTTCCGGGGGCTACACCTTC. Amino acids: CASSPIQGASGGYTF.

The chain employs TRBV9 and TRBJ2-7; tentatively, D is TRBD1 (5 bases). Looked up from germline, CDR1 is SGDLS and CDR2 is YYNGEE. This CDR3 has 14 amino acids. V was pared by 4 bases and J by 3 bases, with 14 bases between. CDR3 in amino acids: CASSSRTPYYEQYF. Written as DNA, the CDR3 is TGTGCCAGCAGCTCCCGGACACCTTACTACGAGCAGTACTTC.

The CDR3 loop reads CASSYSKPGNTEAFF. DNA for the CDR3: TGTGCCAGCAGTTACTCGAAGCCGGGGAACACTGAAGCTTTCTTT. This chain joins TRBV6-5 and TRBJ1-1, with D hard to call. The V end was cut by 0 bases, the J end by 1 base, with 9 bases between. This CDR3 has 15 amino acids. Germline V gene sequence: CDR1 MNHEY, CDR2 SVGAGI.

The chain links TRBV20-1 to TRBJ2-7; possibly TRBD1 for D (5 bases). This CDR3 comprises 14 residues. Germline assignment: CDR1 DFQATT and CDR2 SNEGSKA (reference sequence). Trimming removed 3 bases at V and 0 bases at J, with 12 bases between. CDR3 protein: CSASSMTDSYEQYF. DNA of the CDR3: TGCAGTGCTAGTTCCATGACAGACTCCTACGAGCAGTACTTC.

The CDR3 loop reads CASSGQVNSNQPQHF. CDR3 DNA sequence: TGTGCCAGCAGTGGACAGGTTAATAGCAATCAGCCCCAGCATTTT. The chain has TRBV2 and TRBJ1-5; tentative D call: TRBD1 (6 bases). Trimming stripped 4 bases from V and 0 bases from J, with 10 bases between. There are 15 residues in the CDR3. From germline, CDR1 is SNHLY and CDR2 FYNNEI.

The V gene is TRBV6-5, the J gene TRBJ2-7; D is unresolved. Germline assignment: CDR1 MNHEY and CDR2 SVGAGI. CDR3 length: 15 amino acids. The V end lost 0 bases, the J end lost 3 bases, and 12 bases lay between the germline ends. CDR3 in DNA: TGTGCCAGCAGTTACTCGATCCTTCTGAGCTACGAGCAGTACTTC. This sequence encodes CASSYSILLSYEQYF.

The table lists this clone with a few counts. The rearrangement uses TRBV27 and TRBJ1-2, with D perhaps matching TRBD1 (5 bases). The CDR3 length is 15 residues. V gave up 7 bases and J gave up 6 bases, with 21 bases separating them. The germline gives CDR1 MNHEY, CDR2 SMNVEV (reference sequence). CDR3 nucleotide sequence: TGTGCCAGCACCCGTTCAGGGAACCCACTCGATGGCTACACCTTC. It encodes CASTRSGNPLDGYTF.

This clone showed up just once. This chain joins TRBV6-5 and TRBJ1-4; TRBD1 matches 7 bases. CDR3 length equals 15 residues. Germline V gene sequence: CDR1 MNHEY, CDR2 SVGAGI. The V and J ends lost 6 bases and 5 bases, in that order; junction bases with no gene match: 9. The CDR3 DNA reads TGTGCCAGCAGCCCCCGACCAGGGGGGAATGAAAAACTGTTTTTT. This encodes CASSPRPGGNEKLFF.

This clone was counted at least ten times. The chain is built from TRBV4-1 and TRBJ1-2; maybe TRBD1 (6 bases). Trimming stripped 0 bases from V and 5 bases from J, with 19 bases between. The CDR3 has 17 residues. CDR1 and CDR2 (germline): MGHRA, YSYEKL. CDR3 coding DNA: TGCGCCAGCAGCCAAGAATCGGTGACATATAGGGGGTATGGCTACACCTTC. This codes for CASSQESVTYRGYGYTF.

J is TRBJ1-3 and V is TRBV7-2; 7 bases are a match to TRBD1. The germline gives CDR1 SGHTA, CDR2 FQGNSA. The V and J ends lost 4 bases and 9 bases, in that order; junction bases with no gene match: 9. CDR3 length equals 14 residues. The CDR3 nucleotides read TGTGCCAGCAGCTACGACAGGGTCGTGGGCACCATATATTTT. Protein product: CASSYDRVVGTIYF.

The chain couples TRBV5-5 to TRBJ2-3, with D unclear. The CDR3 length is 14 residues. Germline CDR1 is SGHKS and CDR2 is YYEKEE (reference sequence). V gave up 1 base and J gave up 2 bases, with 8 bases separating them. CDR3 DNA sequence: TGTGCCAGCAGCTTGATCGACTCCACAGATACGCAGTATTTT. Protein sequence: CASSLIDSTDTQYF.

V and J are TRBV5-1 and TRBJ2-4, with D possibly being TRBD2 (6 bases). V lost 0 bases and J lost 7, with 17 bases in between. Germline loops: CDR1 SGHRS, CDR2 YFSETQ. This CDR3 comprises 16 residues. This CDR3 reads CASSLVGLPAINIQYF. As DNA, the CDR3 is TGCGCCAGCAGCTTGGTGGGACTCCCTGCGATTAACATTCAGTACTTC. Combining the CDR3 with reference TRBV5-1 and TRBJ2-4 gives the whole variable domain KAGVTQTPRYLIKTRGQQVTLSCSPISGHRSVSWYQQTPGQGLQFLFEYFSETQRNKGNFPGRFSGRQFSNSRSEMNVSTLELGDSALYLCASSLVGLPAINIQYFGAGTRLSVL.

J is TRBJ2-2 and V is TRBV11-1, with 7 nucleotides matching TRBD2. This CDR3 has 16 amino acids. Germline V gives CDR1 SGHAT, CDR2 FQDESV (reference sequence). The trim removed 8 bases at V and 4 bases at J, leaving 13 bases unmatched. In nucleotides, the CDR3 is TGTGCCAGCTCATTGCGGGTCTCGGGGGGCACCGGGGAGCTGTTTTTT. Its translation: CASSLRVSGGTGELFF.

This chain links TRBV19 with TRBJ1-5; tentatively, D is TRBD1 (6 bases). CDR3 size: 14 residues. The V and J ends lost 5 bases and 3 bases respectively, with 11 bases between them. In germline, CDR1 is LNHDA, CDR2 SQIVND (reference sequence). CDR3 sequence: CASSPGHNNQPQHF. CDR3 nucleotide sequence: TGTGCCAGTAGTCCGGGACACAACAATCAGCCCCAGCATTTT.

V is TRBV5-5 and J is TRBJ2-1; 10 nucleotides line up with TRBD2. The CDR3 covers 16 residues. Germline V gene lookup returns CDR1 SGHKS and CDR2 YYEKEE (reference sequence). V was clipped by 1 base and J by 6 bases; unmatched bases: 7. CDR3 region: CASSLLWLAGANEQFF. CDR3 nucleotides: TGTGCCAGCAGCTTGTTGTGGCTAGCGGGAGCCAATGAGCAGTTCTTC.

This clone was counted a few times. The chain recombines TRBV21-1 with TRBJ2-1; the table assigns TRBD2, which was not confirmed against the DNA. TRBV21-1 is a pseudogene locus. The CDR3 is made up of 12 amino acids. DNA for the CDR3: TGTGCCAGCAGCAATCTACCCTGGAGGGGGTTCTTC. This translates into CASSNLPWRGFF.

V is TRBV5-4 and J is TRBJ2-2; the match to TRBD1 covers 7 bases. V lost 2 bases to trimming and J lost 6 bases; unmatched junction nucleotides: 7. Germline values: CDR1 SGHNT, CDR2 YYREEE (reference sequence). The CDR3 contains 15 residues. The CDR3 DNA sequence: TGTGCCAGCAGCTTTCCACTAACAGGGGCCGGGGAGCTGTTTTTT. Amino acids: CASSFPLTGAGELFF.

V and J are TRBV7-6 and TRBJ1-1; D may be TRBD1 (5 bases). CDR1 is SGHVS and CDR2 is FNYEAQ in the germline V gene. The CDR3 is 15 amino acids. V lost 5 bases and J 4 bases, leaving 17 bases between the germline ends. This CDR3 is CASSPSARVATEAFF. The CDR3 region has the DNA TGTGCCAGCAGCCCGTCGGCCAGGGTGGCCACTGAAGCTTTCTTT.

The chain joins TRBV7-2 to TRBJ1-5, with D tentatively TRBD1 (6 bases). CDR1 is SGHTA and CDR2 is FQGNSA in the germline V gene. The V end lost 5 bases, the J end lost 5 bases, and 13 bases lay between the germline ends. The CDR3 is 14 residues long. CDR3 in amino acids: CASSPQGRDQPQHF. Written as DNA, the CDR3 is TGTGCCAGCAGCCCACAGGGCCGGGATCAGCCCCAGCATTTT.